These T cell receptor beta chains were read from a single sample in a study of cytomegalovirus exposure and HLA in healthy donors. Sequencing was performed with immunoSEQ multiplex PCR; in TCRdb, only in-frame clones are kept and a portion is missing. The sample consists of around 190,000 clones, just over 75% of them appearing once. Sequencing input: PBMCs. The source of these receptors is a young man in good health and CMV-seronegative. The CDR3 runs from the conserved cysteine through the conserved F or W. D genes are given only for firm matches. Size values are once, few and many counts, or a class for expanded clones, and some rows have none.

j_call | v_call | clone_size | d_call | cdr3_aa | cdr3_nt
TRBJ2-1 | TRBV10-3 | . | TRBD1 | CASKDRYNEQFF | TGTGCCAGCAAGGACAGGTACAATGAGCAGTTCTTC
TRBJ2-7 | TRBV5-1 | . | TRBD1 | CASSWGQGYEQYF | TGCGCCAGCAGCTGGGGACAGGGCTACGAGCAGTACTTC
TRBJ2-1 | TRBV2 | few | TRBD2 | CATETSGRIAAYNEQFF | TGTGCCACTGAGACTAGCGGGAGAATAGCTGCCTACAATGAGCAGTTCTTC
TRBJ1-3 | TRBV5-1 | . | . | CASTPGTSGNTIYF | TGCGCCAGCACCCCGGGTACCTCTGGAAACACCATATATTTT
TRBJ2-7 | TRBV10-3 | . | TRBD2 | CAISDSPTSGRANSYEQYF | TGTGCCATCAGTGATTCCCCCACTAGCGGGAGGGCAAACTCCTACGAGCAGTACTTC
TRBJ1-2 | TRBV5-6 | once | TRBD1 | CASSGQGARYGYTF | TGTGCCAGCAGCGGACAGGGGGCACGGTATGGCTACACCTTC
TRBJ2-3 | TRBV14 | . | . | CASSQRGTSTDTQYF | TGTGCCAGCAGCCAACGCGGAACTAGCACAGATACGCAGTATTTT
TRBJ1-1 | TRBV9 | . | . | CASSVVTAKNTEAFF | TGTGCCAGCAGCGTAGTAACAGCTAAGAACACTGAAGCTTTCTTT
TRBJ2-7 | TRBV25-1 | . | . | CASSEAGFHEQYF | TGTGCCAGCAGTGAGGCAGGGTTCCACGAGCAGTACTTC
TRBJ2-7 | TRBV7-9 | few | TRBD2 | CASIGTSEYEQYF | TGTGCCAGCATAGGGACTAGCGAATACGAGCAGTACTTC
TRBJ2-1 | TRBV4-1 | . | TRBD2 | CASSQVFPSGKYNEQFF | TGCGCCAGCAGCCAAGTCTTTCCTAGCGGGAAATACAATGAGCAGTTCTTC
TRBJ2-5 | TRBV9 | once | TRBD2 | CASSPHTSGSGGETQYF | TGTGCCAGCAGCCCACATACCAGCGGGAGCGGAGGCGAGACCCAGTACTTC
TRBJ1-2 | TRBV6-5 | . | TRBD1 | CASSRGQATYGYTF | TGTGCCAGCAGTCGAGGACAGGCCACCTATGGCTACACCTTC